The 27 T cell receptor beta chains reported below all come from one sample, sequenced in a study of T cell responses to AZD1222 COVID-19 vaccine. TCRdb keeps only in-frame clones here, not all; method: immunoSEQ multiplex PCR. The profile covers about 120,000 clones, with roughly nine tenths appearing a single time and roughly 4.7% taken by the ten largest. The material sequenced was peripheral blood, taken on day 0 of AZD1222 vaccination. Receptors originate from an adult in good health.

The chain uses TRBV2 and TRBJ2-7; the match to TRBD1 covers 7 bases. V trimming: 6 bases; J trimming: 2 bases; junction bases outside the gene matches: 4. There are 13 residues in the CDR3. Germline values: CDR1 SNHLY, CDR2 FYNNEI. DNA for the CDR3: TGTGCCAGCAGACCACAGGGGACCTACGAGCAGTACTTC. This encodes CASRPQGTYEQYF.

CDR3 in amino acids: CASSQDGTGVQETQYF. CDR3 coding DNA: TGCGCCAGCAGCCAAGATGGGACAGGGGTCCAAGAGACCCAGTACTTC. This chain links TRBV4-1 with TRBJ2-5; TRBD1 matches at 10 bases. Germline V gene data show CDR1 as MGHRA and CDR2 as YSYEKL. CDR3 length equals 16 residues. With V trimmed by 0 bases and J by 1 base, 2 bases remained unmatched.

The V and J genes are TRBV11-2 and TRBJ2-7; no firm D call. The V end was cut by 5 bases, the J end by 1 base, with 3 bases between. This CDR3 region has 11 residues. The germline V gene encodes CDR1 SGHAT and CDR2 FQNNGV. CDR3 sequence reads: CASSASYEQYF. The CDR3 coding sequence is TGTGCCAGCAGCGCTTCCTACGAGCAGTACTTC.

The chain combines TRBV27 with TRBJ1-1; no clear D. The V and J ends lost 2 bases and 0 bases respectively, with 7 bases between them. The CDR3 consists of 14 residues. Germline CDR1 is MNHEY and CDR2 is SMNVEV (reference sequence). The CDR3 region has the DNA TGTGCCAGCAGTTTACTCAGCATGAACACTGAAGCTTTCTTT. It encodes CASSLLSMNTEAFF.

The genes are TRBV4-2 and TRBJ2-1; TRBD2 agrees at 9 bases. Germline trimming cut 0 bases from V and 5 bases from J; bases unmatched to any gene: 5. Germline lookup yields CDR1 LGHNA and CDR2 YNFKEQ. This CDR3 has 16 residues. CDR3 amino acids: CASSQEGAGGDNEQFF. CDR3 coding DNA: TGTGCCAGCAGCCAAGAAGGAGCGGGGGGCGACAATGAGCAGTTCTTC.

The chain recombines TRBV5-4 with TRBJ2-5, with a tentative D call TRBD1 (5 bases). The CDR3 length is 12 residues. The germline gives CDR1 SGHNT, CDR2 YYREEE (reference sequence). V was cut by 6 bases and J by 2 bases, with 8 bases left in between. The CDR3 here is CASKAGQETQYF. CDR3 DNA: TGTGCCAGCAAGGCAGGGCAAGAGACCCAGTACTTC.

This clone was recorded only once. This chain joins TRBV10-2 and TRBJ1-2; 8 nucleotides align to TRBD1. CDR1 WSHSY and CDR2 SAAADI come from the germline V gene. CDR3 length: 14 amino acids. V shed 10 bases and J 0 bases; nucleotides not matched to a gene: 7. The CDR3 DNA reads as TGCGCCACCGGACAGGGTCAAGCTAACTATGGCTACACCTTC. Protein product: CATGQGQANYGYTF.

The chain employs TRBV9 and TRBJ2-2, with 7 bases that match TRBD1. After removal of 4 bases from V and 6 bases from J, the junction contained 9 bases not matched to a gene. The CDR3 spans 15 residues. Germline-derived CDR1 and CDR2 are SGDLS and YYNGEE. The CDR3 bases are TGTGCCAGCAGCCCCCGACAGGGCGGGCCCGGGGAGCTGTTTTTT. This codes for CASSPRQGGPGELFF. The full variable domain, with the rest looked up from reference TRBV9 and TRBJ2-2, is DSGVTQTPKHLITATGQRVTLRCSPRSGDLSVYWYQQSLDQGLQFLIQYYNGEERAKGNILERFSAQQFPDLHSELNLSSLELGDSALYFCASSPRQGGPGELFFGEGSRLTVL.

The J gene is TRBJ1-2, the V gene TRBV19; no reliable D call. This CDR3 has 16 residues. Per germline, CDR1 LNHDA and CDR2 SQIVND (reference sequence). V was clipped by 4 bases and J by 7 bases, with 22 bases between them. The CDR3 loop reads CASSNWNLMSIPGYTF. The CDR3, as DNA: TGTGCCAGTAGTAATTGGAACCTCATGTCTATCCCTGGCTACACCTTC. Supplemented by reference TRBV19 and TRBJ1-2, the full variable domain reads DGGITQSPKYLFRKEGQNVTLSCEQNLNHDAMYWYRQDPGQGLRLIYYSQIVNDFQKGDIAEGYSVSREKKESFPLTVTSAQKNPTAFYLCASSNWNLMSIPGYTFGSGTRLTVV.

The chain employs TRBV9 and TRBJ1-2; no clear D. Germline assignment: CDR1 SGDLS and CDR2 YYNGEE. V was trimmed by 0 bases and J by 4 bases, leaving 10 bases between them. This CDR3 has 14 amino acids. CDR3 DNA: TGTGCCAGCAGCGTAGACGGCAACAGCTATGGCTACACCTTC. Its translation: CASSVDGNSYGYTF.

The CDR3 DNA follows: TGTGCCAGCAGTGAGACAGGGGGCCAGAATGAAAAACTGTTTTTT. Residues: CASSETGGQNEKLFF. The V gene is TRBV2, the J gene TRBJ1-4; 10 bases map to TRBD1. The CDR3 is made up of 15 amino acids. Germline CDR1 reads SNHLY; CDR2 reads FYNNEI. Losses at the gene ends were 3 bases for V and 5 bases for J; bases not matched to a gene: 3.

The chain uses TRBV11-3 and TRBJ2-7; unclear D gene. V was pared by 6 bases and J by 6 bases, with 12 bases between. CDR3 size: 12 residues. The germline CDR1 and CDR2 sequences are SGHNT and YENEEA. The CDR3 coding sequence is TGTGCCAGCAGTACCTCGGGTGTCGAGCAGTACTTC. Translating gives CASSTSGVEQYF.

The chain carries TRBV6-6 and TRBJ1-4; 8 nucleotides align to TRBD1. With 7 bases clipped from V and 3 bases from J, the junction kept 1 base outside the gene matches. Germline V gene lookup returns CDR1 MNHNY and CDR2 SVGAGI (reference sequence). CDR3 size: 13 residues. CDR3 amino acids: CASKDRANEKLFF. The DNA for the CDR3 is TGTGCCAGCAAGGACAGGGCTAATGAAAAACTGTTTTTT.

The chain uses TRBV7-2 and TRBJ1-5; no reliable D call. The CDR3 has 13 residues. Germline CDR1 is SGHTA and CDR2 is FQGNSA. Trimming removed 2 bases from V and 3 bases from J, with 5 bases in between. The CDR3 loop reads CASSLSVNQPQHF. DNA of the CDR3: TGTGCCAGCAGCTTATCGGTCAATCAGCCCCAGCATTTT.

The chain joins TRBV19 to TRBJ2-7; D may correspond to TRBD1 or TRBD2 (5 bases each). Trimming stripped 7 bases from V and 6 bases from J, with 16 bases between. There are 13 residues in the CDR3. Germline values: CDR1 LNHDA, CDR2 SQIVND (reference sequence). The CDR3 reads CASMQGRGLEQYF. DNA for the CDR3: TGTGCCAGTATGCAGGGTCGAGGACTCGAGCAGTACTTC.

This sequence joins TRBV7-2 and TRBJ2-3; no clear D gene. This CDR3 comprises 15 residues. Trimming pared 2 bases from V and 3 bases from J, leaving 12 bases between. Germline-derived CDR1 and CDR2 are SGHTA and FQGNSA. The DNA for the CDR3 is TGTGCCAGCAGCTTAATTGGCTCTGAGACAGATACGCAGTATTTT. Protein product: CASSLIGSETDTQYF.

V usage is TRBV5-1 and J usage is TRBJ2-7; 7 positions match TRBD2. Germline V gene sequence: CDR1 SGHRS, CDR2 YFSETQ. V trimming: 0 bases; J trimming: 1 base; junction bases outside the gene matches: 4. The CDR3 extends over 15 amino acids. The DNA for the CDR3 is TGCGCCAGCAGCTTGGCGTGGGGGGGATCCTACGAGCAGTACTTC. Its protein is CASSLAWGGSYEQYF.

The chain joins TRBV5-1 to TRBJ2-2; 7 bases fit TRBD1. Germline V CDR1 and CDR2: SGHRS, YFSETQ. Germline trimming cut 4 bases from V and 0 bases from J; bases unmatched to any gene: 6. The CDR3 is made up of 16 amino acids. The CDR3 DNA reads TGCGCCAGCAGCGACCCCGGGACAGCGAACACCGGGGAGCTGTTTTTT. This codes for CASSDPGTANTGELFF.

The gene calls are TRBV7-3 and TRBJ2-7, with 8 bases aligning to TRBD2. Per germline, CDR1 SGHTA and CDR2 FQGTGA. The CDR3 spans 14 residues. Trimming took 2 bases from V and 3 from J; bases not matched to a gene: 3. The CDR3 region is CASSLSGGHYEQYF. The CDR3 DNA follows: TGTGCCAGCAGCTTATCGGGGGGGCACTACGAGCAGTACTTC.

The chain links TRBV7-2 to TRBJ2-1; 13 bases agree with TRBD2. The CDR3 sequence is 14 residues long. Germline CDR1 and CDR2: SGHTA and FQGNSA. Germline trimming cut 8 bases from V and 8 bases from J; bases unmatched to any gene: 6. The CDR3 is CASQTSGGAYEQFF. In DNA, the CDR3 is TGTGCCAGCCAAACTAGCGGGGGGGCCTATGAGCAGTTCTTC.

The chain couples TRBV30 to TRBJ2-1; D not certain. Deletions cut 3 bases from V and 0 bases from J, with 12 bases between. Germline CDR1 GTSNPN, CDR2 SVGIG (reference sequence). CDR3 length: 15 residues. CDR3 nucleotides: TGTGCCTGGAGCTCCTTCGCAGGCTCCTACAATGAGCAGTTCTTC. Protein product: CAWSSFAGSYNEQFF.

DNA of the CDR3: TGCGCCAGCAGCTTGGATGCGGCTAGCACAGATACGCAGTATTTT. This sequence encodes CASSLDAASTDTQYF. The chain joins TRBV5-1 to TRBJ2-3; D uncertain. Trimming left V 0 bases short and J 0 bases short, with 8 bases between. The CDR3 extends over 15 amino acids. Germline CDR1 reads SGHRS; CDR2 reads YFSETQ.

The chain has TRBV7-2 and TRBJ1-2; D remains unclear. CDR3 length: 14 residues. Deletions cut 0 bases from V and 3 bases from J, with 8 bases between. The germline V gene has CDR1 SGHTA and CDR2 FQGNSA. In DNA, the CDR3 is TGTGCCAGCAGCTTAGCGCCTTCAGACTATGGCTACACCTTC. Translated: CASSLAPSDYGYTF.

On this clone: The junction departs from the called germline gene at one end, perhaps through a read error. The chain joins TRBV7-7 to TRBJ2-5; 7 bases agree with TRBD1. CDR3 length equals 16 residues. Germline CDR1 is SSHAT and CDR2 is FNYEAQ (reference sequence). In DNA, the CDR3 is TGTGCTAGCAGCTTAGCGCTTCTTAGGGGGCGGGAGACCCAGTACTTC. Translated, it gives CASSLALLRGRETQYF.

This sequence joins TRBV18 and TRBJ2-5; a weak D match, TRBD2 (7 bases). The germline gives CDR1 KGHSH, CDR2 LQKENI. V lost 2 bases to trimming and J lost 4 bases, with 14 bases between them. The CDR3 covers 15 residues. CDR3 loop: CASSPGTGRAETQYF. CDR3 nucleotides: TGTGCCAGCTCACCAGGAACAGGGAGGGCAGAGACCCAGTACTTC.

The chain combines TRBV4-3 with TRBJ2-5, with 9 bases fitting TRBD2. Germline values: CDR1 LGHNA, CDR2 YSLEER. The CDR3 contains 18 residues. With 0 bases clipped from V and 1 base from J, the junction kept 9 bases outside the gene matches. This CDR3 reads CASSQDVLGTSIQETQYF. As DNA, the CDR3 is TGCGCCAGCAGCCAAGATGTGCTTGGGACTAGCATCCAAGAGACCCAGTACTTC.

This clone was seen only once. The chain is built from TRBV11-2 and TRBJ2-7; no firm D call. Germline V gene sequence: CDR1 SGHAT, CDR2 FQNNGV. Trimming pared 0 bases from V and 3 bases from J, leaving 15 bases between. The CDR3 totals 16 residues. The CDR3 loop reads CASSLESTKSLYEQYF. CDR3 coding DNA: TGTGCCAGCAGCTTAGAGTCCACCAAATCTCTCTACGAGCAGTACTTC.